This T cell receptor beta chain is from a study of T cell changes during pregnancy in multiple sclerosis. Germline CDR1 and CDR2: SQVTM and ANQGSEA. Trimming stripped 0 bases from V and 10 bases from J, with 18 bases between. The CDR3 sequence is 14 residues long. This clone was counted a few times. Only in-frame clones appear in the TCRdb table, and some are missing; sequencing was by immunoSEQ multiplex PCR. The data contain tens of thousands of clones, more than 80% of them singletons. The clonotype originates from a female donor with multiple sclerosis, enrolled in a pregnancy study. The chain recombines TRBV29-1 with TRBJ1-1; possible D gene TRBD1, 6 bases. Here the sequenced sample was CD4+ T cells from peripheral blood mononuclear cells, taken before pregnancy. The CDR3 DNA follows: TGCAGCGTTGAAGATCTAGAACAGGGCCTAGGAGCTTTCTTT. This gives the protein CSVEDLEQGLGAFF.